Below, one TCR beta chain is given with its context. This entry comes from a study of shared T cell receptors in the human thymus. Libraries were prepared by immunoSEQ multiplex PCR; TCRdb keeps only in-frame clonotypes and omits some of them. In the table there are roughly 550,000 clones, around 78% of which are singletons. V lost 7 bases and J 0 bases, leaving 13 bases between the germline ends. The CDR3 runs to 15 residues. These data also featured in a second study, about human thymus T cells. That work adds: Resected material from corrective heart surgery provided the thymus tissue analysed.

The clonotype comes from a boy under two years old with a congenital heart defect. Sequencing was performed on thymocytes. This chain links TRBV23-1 with TRBJ2-1; D may be TRBD1 (5 bases). TRBV23-1 is an ORF, and what it does is uncertain. CDR3 region: CASILRADSYNEQFF. CDR3 DNA: TGCGCCAGCATACTCAGGGCCGACTCCTACAATGAGCAGTTCTTC.